One sample yielded the 14 T cell receptor beta chains listed below, sequenced in a study of T cell responses to AZD1222 COVID-19 vaccine. Clones were read by immunoSEQ multiplex PCR, and TCRdb kept only the in-frame ones, dropping some. The sample includes approximately 150,000 clones, under 95% seen only once; the top ten take 1.9%. Sequenced material: peripheral blood, taken 28 days after the second AZD1222 dose. These receptors all stem from an adult who received the AZD1222 COVID-19 vaccine.

This rearrangement joins TRBV7-3 to TRBJ2-7, with 8 bases identical to TRBD2. Trimming took 4 bases from V and 4 from J; bases not matched to a gene: 12. The CDR3 contains 16 residues. From germline, CDR1 is SGHTA and CDR2 FQGTGA. CDR3 DNA sequence: TGTGCCAGCAGCTGTACTACAGCCCCGGGAGGGTACGAGCAGTACTTC. It yields the protein CASSCTTAPGGYEQYF.

The chain combines TRBV7-9 with TRBJ2-3, with D perhaps TRBD1 or TRBD2 (6 bases each). The CDR3 extends over 15 amino acids. The germline V gene has CDR1 SEHNR and CDR2 FQNEAQ (reference sequence). Between the trimmed V and J ends, which lost 5 bases and 4 bases, there was a span of 16 bases. CDR3 amino acids: CASSQRGVLADTQYF. Here the CDR3 DNA reads TGTGCCAGCAGCCAAAGGGGGGTACTTGCAGATACGCAGTATTTT.

The chain is built from TRBV9 and TRBJ1-1; a possible D gene is TRBD1 (5 bases). In germline, CDR1 is SGDLS, CDR2 YYNGEE. There are 13 residues in the CDR3. V dropped 4 bases and J dropped 12 bases, with 19 bases sitting between them. CDR3 region: CASSPGGRAEPFF. The CDR3 DNA reads TGTGCCAGCAGCCCCGGGGGGAGAGCGGAACCTTTCTTT.

The sample holds a few counts of this clone. This sequence joins TRBV11-2 and TRBJ2-7, with no clear D. Trimming took 3 bases from V and 0 from J, leaving 9 bases between them. The V gene's germline CDR1 is SGHAT and CDR2 FQNNGV. The length of the CDR3 is 14 residues. The CDR3 DNA reads as TGTGCCAGCAGCTTGAGCTTGAGCTCCTACGAGCAGTACTTC. As protein: CASSLSLSSYEQYF.

The chain recombines TRBV14 with TRBJ2-1; 11 bases are shared with TRBD2. The length of the CDR3 is 15 residues. The trim removed 4 bases at V and 4 bases at J, leaving 3 bases unmatched. Germline lookup yields CDR1 SGHDN and CDR2 FVKESK. In nucleotides, the CDR3 is TGTGCCAGCAGCCGGACTAGCGGGCTTTACAATGAGCAGTTCTTC. The encoded protein is CASSRTSGLYNEQFF.

This clone was counted a few times. The J gene is TRBJ2-7, the V gene TRBV28; tentative D call: TRBD1 (6 bases). In germline, CDR1 is MDHEN, CDR2 SYDVKM. This CDR3 is built from 13 residues. Trimming shortened V by 6 bases and J by 3 bases, and 12 bases separated the two germline ends. CDR3 in DNA: TGTGCCAGCAGCCTGGACAGCTACTACGAGCAGTACTTC. Its translation is CASSLDSYYEQYF.

The chain carries TRBV10-3 and TRBJ1-5; D gene uncertain. The CDR3 is 14 amino acids. The germline V gene has CDR1 ENHRY and CDR2 SYGVKD. The V end was cut by 3 bases, the J end by 7 bases, with 13 bases between. The CDR3 region is CAISDVEEGQPQHF. The CDR3 nucleotides read TGTGCCATCAGTGATGTCGAAGAGGGACAGCCCCAGCATTTT.

The rearrangement links TRBV4-1 to TRBJ2-3, with TRBD2 matching 8 bases. Germline V gives CDR1 MGHRA, CDR2 YSYEKL. V was clipped by 5 bases and J by 2 bases; unmatched bases: 12. This CDR3 region has 17 residues. CDR3 coding DNA: TGCGCCAGCAGCTCCTCGGGGGGGGCGACGGACACAGATACGCAGTATTTT. This translates into CASSSSGGATDTDTQYF.

The rearrangement uses TRBV14 and TRBJ2-7; D remains ambiguous. The CDR3 has 13 residues. Germline V gene lookup returns CDR1 SGHDN and CDR2 FVKESK. V was clipped by 0 bases and J by 0 bases, with 3 bases between them. The CDR3 loop is CASSQDGSYEQYF. CDR3 DNA: TGTGCCAGCAGCCAAGACGGCTCCTACGAGCAGTACTTC.

The chain is built from TRBV30 and TRBJ1-6; a possible D gene is TRBD1 (5 bases). The germline CDR1 and CDR2 sequences are GTSNPN and SVGIG (reference sequence). V was cut by 0 bases and J by 11 bases, with 11 bases left in between. There are 13 residues in the CDR3. CDR3 sequence (DNA): TGTGCCTGGAGTGTACGGATGGGGCCACCCCTCCACTTT. It specifies CAWSVRMGPPLHF.

This clone was counted between two and nine times. The chain recombines TRBV7-9 with TRBJ1-4; a weak D match, TRBD1 (5 bases). There are 15 residues in the CDR3. The germline gives CDR1 SEHNR, CDR2 FQNEAQ (reference sequence). Trimming took off 1 base at V and 0 bases at J, with 6 bases between the two ends. The CDR3 bases are TGTGCCAGCAGCTTAGGGGGGACAACTAATGAAAAACTGTTTTTT. This gives the protein CASSLGGTTNEKLFF.

The V gene is TRBV6-6, the J gene TRBJ1-2, with D perhaps TRBD1 (6 bases). Trimming shortened V by 4 bases and J by 6 bases, and 12 bases separated the two germline ends. Germline CDR1 and CDR2: MNHNY and SVGAGI (reference sequence). There are 13 residues in the CDR3. The CDR3 region has the DNA TGTGCCAGCAGTTTTGTCCCAGGGGATGGCTACACCTTC. The encoded protein is CASSFVPGDGYTF.

The count of this clone is one. The chain employs TRBV7-8 and TRBJ2-3, with TRBD1 as a possible D gene (6 bases). V gave up 5 bases and J gave up 1 base, with 7 bases separating them. The germline V gene has CDR1 SGHVS and CDR2 FQNEAQ. This CDR3 comprises 13 residues. DNA for the CDR3: TGTGCCAGCAGCCCAGGGGGCACAGATACGCAGTATTTT. This sequence encodes CASSPGGTDTQYF. Supplemented by reference TRBV7-8 and TRBJ2-3, the full variable domain reads GAGVSQSPRYKVAKRGQDVALRCDPISGHVSLFWYQQALGQGPEFLTYFQNEAQLDKSGLPSDRFFAERPEGSVSTLKIQRTQQEDSAVYLCASSPGGTDTQYFGPGTRLTVL.

The V gene is TRBV19, the J gene TRBJ1-6; D not certain. There are 13 residues in the CDR3. Trimming removed 6 bases from V and 7 bases from J, with 10 bases in between. Per the germline V gene, CDR1 is LNHDA and CDR2 is SQIVND (reference sequence). The CDR3 sequence is CASRIGYNSPLHF. CDR3 nucleotide sequence: TGTGCCAGTAGGATTGGCTACAATTCACCCCTCCACTTT. The whole variable domain, remainder taken from reference TRBV19 and TRBJ1-6, is DGGITQSPKYLFRKEGQNVTLSCEQNLNHDAMYWYRQDPGQGLRLIYYSQIVNDFQKGDIAEGYSVSREKKESFPLTVTSAQKNPTAFYLCASRIGYNSPLHFGNGTRLTVT.